Here is one T cell receptor (beta chain) with its context. Its specificity is not known. The sample is drawn from a study of T cell responses to AZD1222 COVID-19 vaccine. Whole-study context: Second-dose intervals of approximately 4 or approximately 12 weeks were pooled.

Study-wide findings and caveats: Targeting of unmutated variant regions was reportedly seen in nearly half of spike-specific TCRs.

Profiled with immunoSEQ multiplex PCR; TCRdb holds only in-frame clones, not every one. Of over 85,000 clones listed, roughly 90% are singletons. V lost 5 bases and J 3 bases, leaving 7 bases between the germline ends. Germline V gene sequence: CDR1 MGHDK, CDR2 SYGVNS. The CDR3 spans 12 residues. The chain combines TRBV25-1 with TRBJ2-5, with D possibly matching TRBD2 (5 bases). This material consisted of peripheral blood, taken on day 0 of AZD1222 vaccination. The source of this sequence is an adult in good health. The CDR3 nucleotides read TGTGCCAGCAGTCCGGGGAAAGAGACCCAGTACTTC. Its translation: CASSPGKETQYF.